A selection of T cell receptor beta chains follows, all from one sample in a study of T cell changes during pregnancy in multiple sclerosis. Measured with immunoSEQ multiplex PCR; TCRdb has only the in-frame clones, and not every one. The table shows 50,000 to 65,000 clones, with approximately 90% occurring only once. Specimen: CD4+ T cells from peripheral blood mononuclear cells, collected in the third trimester of pregnancy. All receptors come from a female donor with multiple sclerosis, enrolled in a pregnancy study. Both conserved end residues are part of each CDR3. Each record gives: J gene, V gene, CDR3 protein.

J gene: TRBJ1-2
V gene: TRBV5-1
CDR3 protein: CASSLDGGETYGYTF

J gene: TRBJ1-1
V gene: TRBV18
CDR3 protein: CASSPPPGTEAFF

J gene: TRBJ2-7
V gene: TRBV14
CDR3 protein: CASSQVRAGASYEQYF

J gene: TRBJ1-2
V gene: TRBV6-5
CDR3 protein: CASSYSAGGLYGYTF

J gene: TRBJ2-1
V gene: TRBV19
CDR3 protein: CASSIETSGVYNEQFF

J gene: TRBJ2-7
V gene: TRBV7-2
CDR3 protein: CASSLVVGGLAAYEQYF

J gene: TRBJ1-5
V gene: TRBV7-9
CDR3 protein: CASSLSDRRPPRNQPQHF

J gene: TRBJ1-4
V gene: TRBV19
CDR3 protein: CASSIFRATFTAKLFF

J gene: TRBJ2-2
V gene: TRBV6-5
CDR3 protein: CASSYISGGTGELFF

J gene: TRBJ2-5
V gene: TRBV30
CDR3 protein: CAWSASGGRETQYF

J gene: TRBJ2-2
V gene: TRBV6-5
CDR3 protein: CASGSRGSNTGELFF

J gene: TRBJ2-7
V gene: TRBV18
CDR3 protein: CASSPREESHEQYF

J gene: TRBJ1-4
V gene: TRBV25-1
CDR3 protein: CASSEGGRGANEKLFF

J gene: TRBJ2-1
V gene: TRBV5-4
CDR3 protein: CASSLDRATYNEQFF

J gene: TRBJ1-5
V gene: TRBV19
CDR3 protein: CASSIGGQPNQPQHF

J gene: TRBJ1-2
V gene: TRBV30
CDR3 protein: CAWSGATFRYTF

J gene: TRBJ1-2
V gene: TRBV6-1
CDR3 protein: CASNLQTSYGYTF

J gene: TRBJ1-6
V gene: TRBV19
CDR3 protein: CASRPVRPDRLLSYNSPLHF

J gene: TRBJ1-1
V gene: TRBV18
CDR3 protein: CASSPQYGDLNTEAFF

J gene: TRBJ1-5
V gene: TRBV30
CDR3 protein: CAWSQDRGYQPQHF

J gene: TRBJ2-6
V gene: TRBV4-1
CDR3 protein: CASSQELYDRGVSGANVLTF

J gene: TRBJ1-2
V gene: TRBV15
CDR3 protein: CATSRGRQGHTF